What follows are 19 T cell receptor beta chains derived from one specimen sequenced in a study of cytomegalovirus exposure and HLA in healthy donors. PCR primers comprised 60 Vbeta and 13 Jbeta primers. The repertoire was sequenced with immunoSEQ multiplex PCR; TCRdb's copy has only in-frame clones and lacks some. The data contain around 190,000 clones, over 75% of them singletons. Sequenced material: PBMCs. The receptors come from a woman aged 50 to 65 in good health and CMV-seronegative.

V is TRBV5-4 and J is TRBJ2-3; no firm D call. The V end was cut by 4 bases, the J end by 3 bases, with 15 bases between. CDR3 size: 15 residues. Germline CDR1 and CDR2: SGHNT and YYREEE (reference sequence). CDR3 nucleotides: TGTGCCAGCAGCGAAGGCGGTCTTGGGACAGATACGCAGTATTTT. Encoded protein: CASSEGGLGTDTQYF.

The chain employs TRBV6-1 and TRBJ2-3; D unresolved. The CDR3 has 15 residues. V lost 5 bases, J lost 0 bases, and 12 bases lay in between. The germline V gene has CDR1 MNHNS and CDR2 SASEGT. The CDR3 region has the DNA TGTGCCAGCAGTCCTAGGATCCGAAGCACAGATACGCAGTATTTT. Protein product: CASSPRIRSTDTQYF.

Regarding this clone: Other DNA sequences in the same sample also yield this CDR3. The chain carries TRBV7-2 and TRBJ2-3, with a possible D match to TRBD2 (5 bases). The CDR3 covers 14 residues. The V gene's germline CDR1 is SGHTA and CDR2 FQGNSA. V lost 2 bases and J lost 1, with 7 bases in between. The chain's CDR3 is CASSLSAGTDTQYF. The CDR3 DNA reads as TGTGCCAGCAGCTTATCAGCGGGCACAGATACGCAGTATTTT.

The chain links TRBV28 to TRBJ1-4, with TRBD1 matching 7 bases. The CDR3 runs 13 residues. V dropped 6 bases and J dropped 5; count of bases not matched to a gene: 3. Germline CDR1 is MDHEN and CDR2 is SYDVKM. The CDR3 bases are TGTGCCAGCAGGGCGGGACAGAATGAAAAACTGTTTTTT. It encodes CASRAGQNEKLFF. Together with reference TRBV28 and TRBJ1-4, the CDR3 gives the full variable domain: DVKVTQSSRYLVKRTGEKVFLECVQDMDHENMFWYRQDPGLGLRLIYFSYDVKMKEKGDIPEGYSVSREKKERFSLILESASTNQTSMYLCASRAGQNEKLFFGSGTQLSVL.

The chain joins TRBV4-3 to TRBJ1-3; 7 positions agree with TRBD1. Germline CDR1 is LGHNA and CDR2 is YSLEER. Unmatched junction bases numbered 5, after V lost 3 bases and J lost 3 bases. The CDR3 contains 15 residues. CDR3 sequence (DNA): TGCGCCAGCAGCCAGACAGGGAATAGTGGAAACACCATATATTTT. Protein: CASSQTGNSGNTIYF.

The CDR3: CASSSSLANYGYTF. For the CDR3, the DNA is TGTGCCAGCAGCTCCTCCCTGGCCAACTATGGCTACACCTTC. The chain recombines TRBV7-9 with TRBJ1-2; D gene uncertain. In germline, CDR1 is SEHNR, CDR2 FQNEAQ (reference sequence). This CDR3 contains 14 residues. Trimming took off 4 bases at V and 2 bases at J, with 11 bases between the two ends. The full variable domain, completed using reference TRBV7-9 and TRBJ1-2, is DTGVSQNPRHKITKRGQNVTFRCDPISEHNRLYWYRQTLGQGPEFLTYFQNEAQLEKSRLLSDRFSAERPKGSFSTLEIQRTEQGDSAMYLCASSSSLANYGYTFGSGTRLTVV.

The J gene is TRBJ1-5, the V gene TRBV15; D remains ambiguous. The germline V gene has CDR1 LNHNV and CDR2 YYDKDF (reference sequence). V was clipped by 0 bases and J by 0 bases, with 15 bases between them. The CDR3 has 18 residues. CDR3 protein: CATSRDGSLQYSNQPQHF. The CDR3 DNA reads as TGTGCCACCAGCAGAGACGGCAGCTTACAGTATAGCAATCAGCCCCAGCATTTT.

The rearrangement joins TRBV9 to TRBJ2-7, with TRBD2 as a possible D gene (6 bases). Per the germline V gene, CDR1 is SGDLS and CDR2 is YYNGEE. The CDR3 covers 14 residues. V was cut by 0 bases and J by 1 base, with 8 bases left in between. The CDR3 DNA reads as TGTGCCAGCAGCGTAGACGGGACTTCCTACGAGCAGTACTTC. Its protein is CASSVDGTSYEQYF.

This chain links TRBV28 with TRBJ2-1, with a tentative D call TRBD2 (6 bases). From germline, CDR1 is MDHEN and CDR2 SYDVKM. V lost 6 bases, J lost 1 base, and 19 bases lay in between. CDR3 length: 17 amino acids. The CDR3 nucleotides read TGTGCCAGCAGACCCCCGGGGGTGCCGGGGTCCTACAATGAGCAGTTCTTC. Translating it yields CASRPPGVPGSYNEQFF.

CDR3 residues: CASSLAGTDLGGQYF. In DNA form, the CDR3 reads TGCGCCAGCAGCTTGGCCGGGACAGATCTCGGCGGTCAGTACTTC. The rearrangement joins TRBV5-1 to TRBJ2-4; 7 nucleotides agree with TRBD1. Germline assignment: CDR1 SGHRS and CDR2 YFSETQ. Germline trimming cut 0 bases from V and 12 bases from J; bases unmatched to any gene: 12. The CDR3 loop spans 15 amino acids.

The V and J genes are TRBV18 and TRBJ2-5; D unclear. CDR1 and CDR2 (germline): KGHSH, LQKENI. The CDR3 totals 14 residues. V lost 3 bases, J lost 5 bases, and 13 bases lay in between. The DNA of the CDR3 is TGTGCCAGCTCACCGAGAAATTTTGCGGAGACCCAGTACTTC. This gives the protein CASSPRNFAETQYF.

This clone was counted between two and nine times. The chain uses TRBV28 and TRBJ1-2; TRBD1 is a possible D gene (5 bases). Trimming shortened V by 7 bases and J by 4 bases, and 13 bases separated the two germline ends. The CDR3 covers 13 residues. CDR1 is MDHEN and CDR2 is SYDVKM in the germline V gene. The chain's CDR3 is CASTPGATYGYTF. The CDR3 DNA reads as TGTGCCAGCACCCCTGGGGCGACCTATGGCTACACCTTC.

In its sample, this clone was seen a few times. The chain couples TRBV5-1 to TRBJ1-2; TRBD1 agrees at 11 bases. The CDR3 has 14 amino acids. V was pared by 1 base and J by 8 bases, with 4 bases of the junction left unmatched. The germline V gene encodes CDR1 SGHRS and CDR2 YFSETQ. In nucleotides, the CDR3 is TGCGCCAGCAGCTTGTGGACAGGGGGCGACGGCTACACCTTC. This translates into CASSLWTGGDGYTF.

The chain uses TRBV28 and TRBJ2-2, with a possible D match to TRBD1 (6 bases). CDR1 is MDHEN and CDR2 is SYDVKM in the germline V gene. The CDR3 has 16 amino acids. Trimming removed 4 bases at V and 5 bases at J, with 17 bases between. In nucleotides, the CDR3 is TGTGCCAGCAGTTCTGAACAAGGACAGAATACCGGGGAGCTGTTTTTT. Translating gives CASSSEQGQNTGELFF.

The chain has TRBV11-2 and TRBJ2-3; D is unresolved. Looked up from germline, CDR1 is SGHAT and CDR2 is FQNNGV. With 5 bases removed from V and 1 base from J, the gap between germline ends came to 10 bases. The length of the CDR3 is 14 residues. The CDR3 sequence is CASSPSSRTDTQYF. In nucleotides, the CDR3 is TGTGCCAGCAGCCCCTCGTCCCGCACAGATACGCAGTATTTT.

The CDR3 here is CASSSRRAGNGEQYF. In DNA form, the CDR3 reads TGTGCCAGCAGCTCCCGCCGGGCGGGAAACGGCGAGCAGTACTTC. This sequence joins TRBV7-6 and TRBJ2-5, with D maybe TRBD2 (6 bases). The DNA end lines up better with TRBJ2-7; the J call may be wrong. CDR1 and CDR2 from the germline V gene are SGHVS and FNYEAQ. The CDR3 has 15 residues.

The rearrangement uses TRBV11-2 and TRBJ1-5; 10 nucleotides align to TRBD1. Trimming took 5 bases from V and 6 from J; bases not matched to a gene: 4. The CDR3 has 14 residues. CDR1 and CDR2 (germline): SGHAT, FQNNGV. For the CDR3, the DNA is TGTGCCAGCAGCCCGGGACAGGGGTTTCAGCCCCAGCATTTT. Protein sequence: CASSPGQGFQPQHF. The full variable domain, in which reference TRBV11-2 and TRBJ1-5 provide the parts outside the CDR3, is EAGVAQSPRYKIIEKRQSVAFWCNPISGHATLYWYQQILGQGPKLLIQFQNNGVVDDSQLPKDRFSAERLKGVDSTLKIQPAKLEDSAVYLCASSPGQGFQPQHFGDGTRLSIL.

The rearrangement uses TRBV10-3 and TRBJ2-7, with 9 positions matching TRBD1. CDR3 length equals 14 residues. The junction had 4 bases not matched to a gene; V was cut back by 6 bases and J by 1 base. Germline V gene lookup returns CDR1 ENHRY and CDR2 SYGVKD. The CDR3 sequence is CAISRTGESYEQYF. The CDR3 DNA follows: TGTGCCATCAGCAGGACAGGGGAATCCTACGAGCAGTACTTC.

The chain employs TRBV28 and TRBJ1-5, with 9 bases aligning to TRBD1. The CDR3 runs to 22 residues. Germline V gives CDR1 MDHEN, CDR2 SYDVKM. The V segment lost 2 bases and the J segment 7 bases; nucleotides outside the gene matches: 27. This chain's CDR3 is CASSLPGGVVGTGIGLFQPQHF. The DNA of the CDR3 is TGTGCCAGCAGTTTACCCGGGGGGGTAGTTGGGACAGGGATCGGACTTTTCCAGCCCCAGCATTTT.